The 5 T cell receptor beta chains reported below all come from one sample, sequenced in a study of cytomegalovirus exposure and HLA in healthy donors. Assay used: immunoSEQ multiplex PCR; TCRdb lists only in-frame clones, some missing. The sample includes 130,000 or so clones, roughly 89% of them seen just once. The sequencing input was PBMCs. The receptors were gathered from a woman aged 18-29 years in good health and CMV-seronegative.

This clone was picked up a small number of times. This chain connects TRBV5-1 to TRBJ1-1; TRBD1 is a possible D gene (5 bases). The V and J ends lost 6 bases and 2 bases respectively, with 17 bases between them. The V gene's germline CDR1 is SGHRS and CDR2 YFSETQ. The CDR3 covers 15 residues. The CDR3 sequence: CASNIGAGENTEAFF. The CDR3 DNA sequence: TGCGCCAGCAACATTGGGGCCGGTGAAAACACTGAAGCTTTCTTT.

The gene calls are TRBV7-6 and TRBJ2-7; TRBD2 matches 7 bases. The CDR3 has 14 residues. V gave up 5 bases and J gave up 3 bases; unmatched junction bases: 7. Germline values: CDR1 SGHVS, CDR2 FNYEAQ. CDR3 bases: TGTGCCAGCAGCCCCGGCCGGGGGGACTACGAGCAGTACTTC. It encodes CASSPGRGDYEQYF.

The chain joins TRBV5-3 to TRBJ1-5, with D possibly matching TRBD1 (5 bases). TRBV5-3 is known as an ORF, though its function is uncertain. There are 11 residues in the CDR3. V dropped 4 bases and J dropped 13 bases, with 12 bases sitting between them. CDR3 sequence reads: CARSRPRGQHF. CDR3 nucleotide sequence: TGTGCCAGAAGCCGACCTAGGGGTCAGCATTTT.

The chain combines TRBV27 with TRBJ1-5; D perhaps matches TRBD1 (5 bases). Trimming removed 6 bases from V and 5 bases from J, with 14 bases in between. The CDR3 covers 14 residues. Germline values: CDR1 MNHEY, CDR2 SMNVEV (reference sequence). The CDR3 loop is CASRPGQVHQPQHF. The CDR3 DNA is TGTGCCAGCAGGCCAGGGCAGGTTCATCAGCCCCAGCATTTT.

This sequence joins TRBV13 and TRBJ2-7; 14 nucleotides line up with TRBD2. Germline CDR1 is PRHDT and CDR2 is FYEKMQ (reference sequence). The CDR3 is 18 residues long. Trimming took 3 bases from V and 3 from J; bases not matched to a gene: 10. The CDR3 bases are TGTGCCAGCAGCTTGAAGACTAGCGGGGGGGTCCGGGGCTACGAGCAGTACTTC. Its translation is CASSLKTSGGVRGYEQYF.